The rows below give T cell receptor beta chains drawn from one sample of a study of memory CD4+ T cells and cytomegalovirus serostatus. Some clones are missing from TCRdb's copy, which holds only in-frame ones; the method was immunoSEQ multiplex PCR. The sample has approximately 74,000 clones; around 76% are singletons. The sequenced sample consisted of memory CD4+ T cells from blood. The receptor source for this set is an adult in good health and CMV-seropositive. CDR3s include the opening cysteine and the closing phenylalanine or tryptophan. The D gene is left open where the match is weak. Rows may omit the clone size; those that give it use once, few, many or a size class.

abundance	d_gene	v_gene	j_gene	CDR3nt	CDR3aa
-	-	TRBV28	TRBJ1-1	TGTGCCAGCAGTTTACGTGGGGGGCTTAACACTGAAGCTTTCTTT	CASSLRGGLNTEAFF
-	TRBD1	TRBV28	TRBJ2-7	TGTGCCAGCAGACCCTCCGGACAGGGCGGAGTGGGCTACGAGCAGTACTTC	CASRPSGQGGVGYEQYF
-	TRBD1	TRBV19	TRBJ1-2	TGTGCCAGTAGTAGCGGGACAGGGGGCTTCTATGGCTACACCTTC	CASSSGTGGFYGYTF
-	-	TRBV5-4	TRBJ1-2	TGTGCCAGCAGCTTGGGAGGTTCGGGGCCAGCTCGTGGCTACACCTTC	CASSLGGSGPARGYTF
-	TRBD1	TRBV18	TRBJ1-6	TGTGCCAGCTCCTCAATAACAGGGGCCTCCATTGGGCATAATTCACCCCTCCACTTT	CASSSITGASIGHNSPLHF
-	TRBD1	TRBV7-8	TRBJ1-6	TGTGCCAGCAGCTTAGTGGGACAGCTCGCCCACTTT	CASSLVGQLAHF
-	-	TRBV14	TRBJ1-1	TGTGCCAGCAGCCGCTTTCACCGGGGTCGGACTGAAGCTTTCTTT	CASSRFHRGRTEAFF
once	TRBD2	TRBV9	TRBJ2-3	TGTGCCAGCAGCACGGGACTAGCGGGAGTTACAGATACGCAGTATTTT	CASSTGLAGVTDTQYF
-	-	TRBV29-1	TRBJ2-1	TGCAGCGTTGAATATCGCACCCGAGGAAGAGACAGTAGGTTCTTC	CSVEYRTRGRDSRFF
-	-	TRBV28	TRBJ2-5	TGTGCCAGCCTAACCAGGAGGGTCGCCAGAGAGACCCAGTACTTC	CASLTRRVARETQYF
once	-	TRBV28	TRBJ2-7	TGTGCCAGCAGTTTCGGGACTTCCTACGAGCAGTACTTC	CASSFGTSYEQYF
-	TRBD2	TRBV29-1	TRBJ2-5	TGCAGCGCGCCGGGGGGGCAGGAGACCCAGTACTTC	CSAPGGQETQYF
-	-	TRBV4-3	TRBJ2-3	TGCGCCAGCAGCCAAGACGGGACATCCGTGGGAGTATGGGGTCCACTTTCGGATACGCAGTATTTT	CASSQDGTSVGVWGPLSDTQYF
once	TRBD2	TRBV18	TRBJ2-1	TGTGCCAGCTCACCGGGTAGCGGGAGGGACAATGAGCAGTTCTTC	CASSPGSGRDNEQFF
-	-	TRBV11-2	TRBJ2-7	TGTGCCAGCAGCTTAGATAGGATGGGGGGCGTTACCTACGAGCAGTACTTC	CASSLDRMGGVTYEQYF
-	-	TRBV28	TRBJ2-3	TGTGCCAGCAGTTCCCCACCGGGGATCACAGATACGCAGTATTTT	CASSSPPGITDTQYF
-	TRBD2	TRBV30	TRBJ2-3	TGTGCCTGGAGGTTACTAGCGGGAGGGACAGATACGCAGTATTTT	CAWRLLAGGTDTQYF
-	-	TRBV5-6	TRBJ1-1	TGTGCCAGCAGCCCCTTGCGGGGGCAAACTGAAGCTTTCTTT	CASSPLRGQTEAFF
-	TRBD2	TRBV18	TRBJ2-3	TGTGCCAGCTCACCACAGCGGGGGGCCCCAGATACGCAGTATTTT	CASSPQRGAPDTQYF
once	-	TRBV19	TRBJ2-1	TGTGCCAGTAGTCCGAGGTTCGGCTCCTACAATGAGCAGTTCTTC	CASSPRFGSYNEQFF
-	-	TRBV5-1	TRBJ2-5	TGCGCCAGCAGCGGGGACATTCCACAAGAGACCCAGTACTTC	CASSGDIPQETQYF
-	-	TRBV18	TRBJ1-2	TGTGCCAGCTCACCACCGAGGGACCGCGCGAGCTATGGCTACACCTTC	CASSPPRDRASYGYTF
-	TRBD2	TRBV10-3	TRBJ2-1	TGTGCCATCAGTGAATCACTAGCGGGGAGGAATGAGCAGTTCTTC	CAISESLAGRNEQFF
-	-	TRBV2	TRBJ2-3	TGTGCCAGCAGTGAAGTCACTTCCTCTGGGGATACGCAGTATTTT	CASSEVTSSGDTQYF
-	-	TRBV21-1	TRBJ2-2	TGTGCCAGCAGCAAAATGGGGCAGGGGGGTAACGGGGAGCTGTTTTTT	CASSKMGQGGNGELFF
-	-	TRBV6-6	TRBJ2-7	TGTGCCAGCATCCCAACTGGGGGCCCCTACGAGCAGTACTTC	CASIPTGGPYEQYF
-	TRBD2	TRBV9	TRBJ2-1	TGTGCCAGCAGCGTAGAACTAGCGGGAGTAGACGAGCAGTTCTTC	CASSVELAGVDEQFF